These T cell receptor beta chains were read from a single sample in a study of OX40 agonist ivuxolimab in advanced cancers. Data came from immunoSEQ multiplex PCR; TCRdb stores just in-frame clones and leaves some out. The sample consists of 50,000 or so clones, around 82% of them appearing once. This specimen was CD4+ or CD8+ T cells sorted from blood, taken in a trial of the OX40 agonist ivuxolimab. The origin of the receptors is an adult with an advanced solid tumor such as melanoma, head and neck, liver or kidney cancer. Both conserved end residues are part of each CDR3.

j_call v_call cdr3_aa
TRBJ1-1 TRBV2 CASSEEGNTEAFF
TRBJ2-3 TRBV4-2 CASSLDWAGAFGTDTQYF
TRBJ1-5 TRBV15 CATSRRGGANNQPQHF
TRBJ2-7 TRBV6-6 CASSQIQSYEQYF
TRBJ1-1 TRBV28 CASSTHQGVTEAFF
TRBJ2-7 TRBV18 CASSPKTGAFYEQYF
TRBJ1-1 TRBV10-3 CAIAREGADTEAFF
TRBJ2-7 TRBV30 CAWSVWREGRYEQYF
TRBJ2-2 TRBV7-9 CASSFGQARELFF
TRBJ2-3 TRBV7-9 CASSEVAGTDTQYF
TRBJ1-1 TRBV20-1 CSAISEGAFF
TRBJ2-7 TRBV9 CASSVTPSGGAEQYF
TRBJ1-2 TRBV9 CASSLNRGTYGYTF
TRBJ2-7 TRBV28 CASSLSRLEQYF
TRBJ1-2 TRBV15 CATSREDYGYTF
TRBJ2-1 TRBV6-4 CASSVGTSVYNEQFF
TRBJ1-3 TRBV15 CATSRDYNGNTIYF
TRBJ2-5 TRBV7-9 CASSKLRDQETQYF
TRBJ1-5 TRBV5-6 CASSRWGTGEGPQHF
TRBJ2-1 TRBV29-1 CSVKTGNKGARDEQFF
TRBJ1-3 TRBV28 CATSRGGAGNTIYF
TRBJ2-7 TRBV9 CASSVGTSAGEQYF
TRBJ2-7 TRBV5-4 CASSFGGAAYEQYF
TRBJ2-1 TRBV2 CASGASYNEQFF
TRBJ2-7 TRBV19 CASGPSEQYF
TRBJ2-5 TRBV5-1 CASSGQGNLGETQYF
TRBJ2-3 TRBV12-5 CASGLVQGGDTQYF
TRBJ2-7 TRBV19 CASSLALAGPSYEQYF
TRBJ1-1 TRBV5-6 CASSPLIGDTEAFF
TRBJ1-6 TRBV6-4 CASSEGVGSPLHF
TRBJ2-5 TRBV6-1 CASRGIAGAGETQYF
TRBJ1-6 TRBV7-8 CASRPTGLANSPLHF
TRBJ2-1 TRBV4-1 CASSQVWRASSYNEQFF
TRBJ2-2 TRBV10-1 CASSEQTNTGELFF
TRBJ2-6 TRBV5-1 CASSLGASGANVLTF
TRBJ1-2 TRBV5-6 CASSAIVPRGTNYGYTF
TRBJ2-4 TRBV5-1 CASSLDPSGYELAKNIQYF
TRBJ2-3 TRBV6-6 CASSSYRDSTDTQYF
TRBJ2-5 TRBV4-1 CASSSRVLAGGETQYF
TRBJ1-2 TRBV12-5 CASGSIPDYGYTF
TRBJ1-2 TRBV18 CASSPSSRLYGYTF
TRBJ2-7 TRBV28 CASNPAGRGLGEQYF
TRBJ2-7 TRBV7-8 CASRSITGRNYEQYF
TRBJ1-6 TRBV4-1 CASSHLNLGLSLGSYNSPLHF
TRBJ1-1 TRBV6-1 CASSPLGGSNTEAFF
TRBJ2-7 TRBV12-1 CASSFASGGGYEQYF
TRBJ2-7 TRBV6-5 CASSYFREGYEQYF
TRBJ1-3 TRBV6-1 CASRRDSSSGNTIYF